Listed here is a single T cell receptor beta chain. Its antigen is undetermined. These data belong to a study of T cell repertoires in cytomegalovirus infection. Broader study findings: Identification of carriers of CMV plus the relevant HLA was performed using cumulative public TCR beta family frequency.

V shed 10 bases and J shed 3 bases, with 13 bases lying between them. Germline V CDR1 and CDR2: SGHAT, FQNNGV. This CDR3 is 13 amino acids long. MiXCR was run by TCRdb on the reads, yielding one entry per CDR3 protein. The top ten clones hold 13% of a sample with more than 400,000 distinct CDR3 sequences, around 27% of them seen once. V is TRBV11-2 and J is TRBJ2-1; D may correspond to TRBD1 or TRBD2 (5 bases each). Sequenced: PBMCs. This sequence was found in a human donor in good health (CMV status not recorded). Some clones in this sample may be carry-over from other donors' samples. The CDR3 DNA reads TGTGCCACCCGGGACGCACGCTACAATGAGCAGTTCTTC. Translating gives CATRDARYNEQFF.